One sample yielded the 26 T cell receptor beta chains listed below, sequenced in a study of CD8+CD57+ T cells in acquired aplastic anemia. Genomic DNA was employed as the template in profiling TCR beta VDJ and CDR3. TCRdb recomputed calls from the reads with MiXCR, one row per CDR3 protein. The sample contains around 200,000 distinct CDR3 sequences, over 55% of which appear only once. Patients chosen for sequencing had shown CD8+CD57+ cell expansion by flow cytometry. Input material: sorted CD4+, CD8+, or CD8+CD57+ T cells (not recorded which) from PBMCs. These receptors originate from a human donor with aplastic anemia.

This clonotype was seen a few times. The CDR3 DNA sequence: TGTGCCAGTAGTCGGGCCGAGACCCAGTACTTC. It is translated as CASSRAETQYF. The rearrangement uses TRBV19 and TRBJ2-5; D gene uncertain. This CDR3 has 11 residues. Germline values: CDR1 LNHDA, CDR2 SQIVND (reference sequence). Trimming removed 5 bases at V and 5 bases at J, with 6 bases between.

A single count supports this clonotype. This chain uses TRBV20-1 with TRBJ2-7; D unresolved. Trimming took 4 bases from V and 3 from J, leaving 13 bases between them. CDR1 is DFQATT and CDR2 is SNEGSKA in the germline V gene (reference sequence). This CDR3 comprises 13 residues. The CDR3 loop reads CSATRVVGYEQYF. The CDR3 nucleotides are TGCAGTGCTACCCGGGTCGTCGGCTACGAGCAGTACTTC.

The chain combines TRBV10-3 with TRBJ1-5; TRBD1 agrees at 7 bases. The germline V gene encodes CDR1 ENHRY and CDR2 SYGVKD. J was trimmed by 6 bases and V by 0 bases; bases with no gene match: 8. The CDR3 totals 16 residues. CDR3 coding DNA: TGTGCCATCAGTGAGTCTGGGATAGGGGGCGGTCAGCCCCAGCATTTT. It translates to CAISESGIGGGQPQHF.

The V and J genes are TRBV20-1 and TRBJ2-1; unclear D gene. The V gene's germline CDR1 is DFQATT and CDR2 SNEGSKA (reference sequence). V lost 3 bases and J lost 9, with 15 bases in between. The CDR3 is 13 amino acids. The CDR3, as DNA: TGCAGTGCTAGCCTGGATGGAAGCGCTGAGCAGTTCTTC. This encodes CSASLDGSAEQFF.

This clonotype was observed a handful of times. The germline gene is not matched at one end of the junction; a read error may be the cause. The rearrangement uses TRBV6-5 and TRBJ1-3; weak D call: TRBD1 (6 bases). CDR1 MNHEY and CDR2 SVGAGI come from the germline V gene. This CDR3 comprises 17 residues. The CDR3 spells CAISDWGGQTSGNTIYF. In DNA form, the CDR3 reads TGTGCCATCAGTGACTGGGGGGGCCAGACCTCTGGAAACACCATATATTTT.

V usage is TRBV2 and J usage is TRBJ2-1; 10 nucleotides match TRBD2. V gave up 6 bases and J gave up 10 bases; unmatched junction bases: 12. The CDR3 runs to 15 residues. CDR1 is SNHLY, CDR2 FYNNEI, per germline. Here the CDR3 reads CASSFGTSGVREQFF. CDR3 coding DNA: TGTGCCAGCAGCTTCGGTACTAGCGGGGTCCGGGAGCAGTTCTTC.

This clonotype occurred many times. The chain recombines TRBV6-5 with TRBJ2-7, with D uncertain. Germline CDR1 is MNHEY and CDR2 is SVGAGI. Trimming removed 0 bases from V and 4 bases from J, with 16 bases in between. The CDR3 runs to 16 residues. The CDR3 region is CASSYSWAFTFYEQYF. Written as DNA, the CDR3 is TGTGCCAGCAGTTACTCCTGGGCATTTACGTTTTACGAGCAGTACTTC.

CDR3 loop: CATSDAGGTGELFF. The CDR3 DNA sequence: TGTGCCACCAGTGATGCAGGGGGGACCGGGGAGCTGTTTTTT. V gene TRBV24-1 combines with J gene TRBJ2-2; the D gene is possibly TRBD1 (7 bases). Per germline, CDR1 KGHDR and CDR2 SFDVKD. V lost 3 bases, J lost 5 bases, and 9 bases lay in between. CDR3 size: 14 residues.

Turning to this clonotype: Germline and junction disagree at one end, which may indicate a read error. The V gene is TRBV19, the J gene TRBJ2-7; D is unclear. This CDR3 comprises 12 residues. The germline gives CDR1 LNHDA, CDR2 SQIVND (reference sequence). DNA for the CDR3: TGCGCCAGCAGTGATGGCTCCTACGAGCAGTACTTC. This encodes CASSDGSYEQYF.

J is TRBJ1-6 and V is TRBV7-2; D ambiguous. The V end lost 2 bases, the J end lost 3 bases, and 8 bases lay between the germline ends. This CDR3 is 15 amino acids long. Per germline, CDR1 SGHTA and CDR2 FQGNSA. In nucleotides, the CDR3 is TGTGCCAGCAGCTTAAATACAATCTATAATTCACCCCTCCACTTT. As protein: CASSLNTIYNSPLHF.

The chain uses TRBV19 and TRBJ1-3; 7 nucleotides agree with TRBD1. This CDR3 spans 15 amino acids. V trimming: 5 bases; J trimming: 5 bases; junction bases outside the gene matches: 9. Germline V CDR1 and CDR2: LNHDA, SQIVND (reference sequence). In DNA, the CDR3 is TGTGCCAGTAGTGCCCAAGGGGGCTTTCGAAACACCATATATTTT. Translating it yields CASSAQGGFRNTIYF.

This sequence joins TRBV7-9 and TRBJ1-1, with D possibly being TRBD1 (5 bases). Per germline, CDR1 SEHNR and CDR2 FQNEAQ (reference sequence). The CDR3 has 13 amino acids. Trimming cost V 1 base and J 6 bases, with 9 bases left between them. The CDR3 loop is CASSLGQLAEAFF. As DNA, the CDR3 is TGTGCCAGCAGCTTAGGACAGCTGGCTGAAGCTTTCTTT.

In this sample, this clonotype turned up a few times. The genes are TRBV11-2 and TRBJ1-1; D is possibly TRBD1 (5 bases). The germline V and J ends were trimmed by 5 bases and 4 bases, with 11 bases remaining between them. Germline CDR1 reads SGHAT; CDR2 reads FQNNGV. The CDR3 loop spans 13 amino acids. DNA for the CDR3: TGTGCCAGCAGCGTCACAGGCTTCACTGAAGCTTTCTTT. It is translated as CASSVTGFTEAFF. Variable domain in full (rest from reference TRBV11-2 and TRBJ1-1): EAGVAQSPRYKIIEKRQSVAFWCNPISGHATLYWYQQILGQGPKLLIQFQNNGVVDDSQLPKDRFSAERLKGVDSTLKIQPAKLEDSAVYLCASSVTGFTEAFFGQGTRLTVV.

The chain combines TRBV6-5 with TRBJ2-7; no firm D call. This CDR3 has 14 residues. V shed 0 bases and J shed 2 bases, with 8 bases lying between them. CDR1 and CDR2 from the germline V gene are MNHEY and SVGAGI. CDR3 coding DNA: TGTGCCAGCAGTTACTCGTACAGTGCCTACGAGCAGTACTTC. Translation gives CASSYSYSAYEQYF.

This clonotype showed up just a few times. This chain uses TRBV7-9 with TRBJ1-2; D perhaps matches TRBD1 (6 bases). V lost 5 bases and J 0 bases, leaving 13 bases between the germline ends. Per germline, CDR1 SEHNR and CDR2 FQNEAQ (reference sequence). This CDR3 is 15 amino acids long. The CDR3 is CASSALWTANYGYTF. DNA for the CDR3: TGTGCCAGCAGCGCACTGTGGACAGCTAACTATGGCTACACCTTC.

V and J are TRBV7-8 and TRBJ2-1, with 11 bases matching TRBD2. J was trimmed by 2 bases and V by 5 bases; bases with no gene match: 14. The germline CDR1 and CDR2 sequences are SGHVS and FQNEAQ. CDR3 length: 19 amino acids. The CDR3 is CASSNPLLAGGHPYNEQFF. The CDR3, as DNA: TGTGCCAGCAGCAACCCCTTGCTAGCGGGGGGCCACCCCTACAATGAGCAGTTCTTC.

The chain's CDR3 is CASSTGIGDGYTF. DNA for the CDR3: TGTGCCAGCAGTACAGGGATCGGCGATGGCTACACCTTC. J is TRBJ1-2 and V is TRBV7-3; tentatively, D is TRBD1 (6 bases). CDR1 and CDR2 from the germline V gene are SGHTA and FQGTGA. V was cut by 6 bases and J by 6 bases, with 14 bases left in between. This CDR3 is 13 amino acids long.

The chain recombines TRBV12-3 or TRBV12-4 with TRBJ2-7; 9 nucleotides line up with TRBD2. This CDR3 is 13 amino acids long. The trim removed 3 bases at V and 12 bases at J, leaving 9 bases unmatched. The CDR3 DNA is TGTGCCAGCAGTTTCCAGCGGGAGGCCCGAGGGTACTTC. Translating gives CASSFQREARGYF.

The rearrangement links TRBV20-1 to TRBJ1-1; D remains unclear. Germline CDR1 DFQATT, CDR2 SNEGSKA (reference sequence). CDR3 length equals 14 residues. V dropped 6 bases and J dropped 1 base, with 15 bases sitting between them. The chain's CDR3 is CSAPVGGRNTEAFF. CDR3 DNA sequence: TGCAGTGCCCCCGTAGGTGGGCGGAACACTGAAGCTTTCTTT.

The gene calls are TRBV15 and TRBJ2-3; D not resolved. With 6 bases removed from V and 5 bases from J, the gap between germline ends came to 24 bases. The CDR3 totals 17 residues. CDR1 is LNHNV, CDR2 YYDKDF, per germline (reference sequence). CDR3 nucleotides: TGTGCCACCAGTGATTGGGGAAGGGCTTCCCGGCAAGATACGCAGTATTTT. Residues: CATSDWGRASRQDTQYF. Using reference TRBV15 and TRBJ2-3 for the parts outside the CDR3, the full variable domain is DAMVIQNPRYQVTQFGKPVTLSCSQTLNHNVMYWYQQKSSQAPKLLFHYYDKDFNNEADTPDNFQSRRPNTSFCFLDIRSPGLGDTAMYLCATSDWGRASRQDTQYFGPGTRLTVL.

This clonotype was detected only a few times. J is TRBJ2-7 and V is TRBV10-3; TRBD1 agrees at 9 bases. CDR1 is ENHRY and CDR2 is SYGVKD in the germline V gene. This CDR3 region has 14 residues. With 9 bases clipped from V and 2 bases from J, the junction kept 8 bases outside the gene matches. CDR3 protein: CAITQGQGPYEQYF. Here the CDR3 DNA reads TGTGCCATTACCCAGGGACAGGGACCCTACGAGCAGTACTTC.

The chain carries TRBV2 and TRBJ2-7, with TRBD2 as a possible D gene (5 bases). V was cut by 2 bases and J by 6 bases, with 14 bases left in between. The CDR3 runs to 14 residues. CDR1 and CDR2 from the germline V gene are SNHLY and FYNNEI. CDR3 residues: CASSERGDGREQYF. The CDR3 nucleotides read TGTGCCAGCAGTGAACGGGGAGACGGCCGCGAGCAGTACTTC.

The chain uses TRBV24-1 and TRBJ2-5; D is ambiguous. The germline V gene has CDR1 KGHDR and CDR2 SFDVKD. The CDR3 totals 13 residues. The V and J ends lost 5 bases and 5 bases respectively, with 11 bases between them. In DNA form, the CDR3 reads TGTGCCACCAGTGTGGTAGGGCGGGAGACCCAGTACTTC. It translates to CATSVVGRETQYF.

On this clonotype: A much larger clone lies one base from this, so it may be a read error. The genes are TRBV7-9 and TRBJ2-7; D gene unclear. The CDR3 length is 12 residues. Germline V gene sequence: CDR1 SEHNR, CDR2 FQNEAQ (reference sequence). V was clipped by 6 bases and J by 4 bases, with 10 bases between them. CDR3 nucleotide sequence: TGTGCCAGCAGATTATTCTGGTACGAGCAGTACTTC. Its protein is CASRLFWYEQYF.

The CDR3 DNA is TGCGCCAGCAGCGGAGCGGGAAGTCAAGAGACCCAGTACTTC. It translates to CASSGAGSQETQYF. The chain employs TRBV5-1 and TRBJ2-5, with 7 bases that match TRBD2. V lost 4 bases and J lost 2; bases outside the gene matches: 5. CDR1 SGHRS and CDR2 YFSETQ come from the germline V gene. This CDR3 is built from 14 residues.

The rearrangement uses TRBV5-1 and TRBJ2-7; no definite D call. The germline V and J ends were trimmed by 3 bases and 5 bases, with 15 bases remaining between them. The CDR3 is made up of 14 amino acids. Germline V gene data show CDR1 as SGHRS and CDR2 as YFSETQ. The CDR3 sequence: CASSSNDGRDEQYF. Here the CDR3 DNA reads TGCGCCAGCAGCTCGAACGATGGACGCGACGAGCAGTACTTC.